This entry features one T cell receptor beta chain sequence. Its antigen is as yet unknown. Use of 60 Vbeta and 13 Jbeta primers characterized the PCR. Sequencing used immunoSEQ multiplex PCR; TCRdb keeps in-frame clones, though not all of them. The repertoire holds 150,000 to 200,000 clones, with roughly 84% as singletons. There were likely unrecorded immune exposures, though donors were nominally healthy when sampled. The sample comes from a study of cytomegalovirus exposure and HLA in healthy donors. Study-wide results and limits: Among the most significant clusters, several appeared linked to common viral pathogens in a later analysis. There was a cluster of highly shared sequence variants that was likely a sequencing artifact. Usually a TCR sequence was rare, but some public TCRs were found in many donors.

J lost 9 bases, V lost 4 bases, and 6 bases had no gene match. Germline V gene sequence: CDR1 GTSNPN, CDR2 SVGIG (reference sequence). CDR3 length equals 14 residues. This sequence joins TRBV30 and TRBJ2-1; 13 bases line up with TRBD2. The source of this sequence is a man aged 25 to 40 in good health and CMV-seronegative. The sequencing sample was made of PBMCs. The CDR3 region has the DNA TGTGCCTGGACCCCGGGACTAGCGGGACTTGAGCAGTTCTTC. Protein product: CAWTPGLAGLEQFF.